What follows are 31 T cell receptor beta chains derived from one specimen sequenced in a study of cytomegalovirus exposure and HLA in healthy donors. It was with 60 Vbeta and 13 Jbeta primers that the PCR ran. Sequencing was performed with immunoSEQ multiplex PCR; in TCRdb, only in-frame clones are kept and a portion is missing. The repertoire holds about 200,000 clones, with around 88% as singletons. The specimen sequenced was PBMCs. The receptors come from a woman in her twenties or thirties in good health and CMV-seronegative.

This chain joins TRBV5-1 and TRBJ2-1; tentatively, D is TRBD2 (7 bases). Trimming removed 3 bases at V and 11 bases at J, with 15 bases between. CDR3 length: 13 amino acids. Germline CDR1 reads SGHRS; CDR2 reads YFSETQ. This chain's CDR3 is CASSWGRGDKQFF. The CDR3 nucleotides are TGCGCCAGCAGCTGGGGCCGGGGGGACAAGCAGTTCTTC.

This chain connects TRBV5-1 to TRBJ2-3; TRBD1 matches at 9 bases. The junction had 13 bases not matched to a gene; V was cut back by 4 bases and J by 1 base. The V gene's germline CDR1 is SGHRS and CDR2 YFSETQ. The CDR3 covers 18 residues. In nucleotides, the CDR3 is TGCGCCAGCAGCCAACTGACAGGGGGGGGGTTCGGCACAGATACGCAGTATTTT. It codes for CASSQLTGGGFGTDTQYF.

The gene calls are TRBV14 and TRBJ2-7, with TRBD2 matching over 9 bases. V trimming: 9 bases; J trimming: 2 bases; junction bases outside the gene matches: 8. In germline, CDR1 is SGHDN, CDR2 FVKESK. CDR3 length equals 14 residues. DNA for the CDR3: TGTGCCAGAGAAGCGGGGGGCCCTACCTACGAGCAGTACTTC. Its protein product is CAREAGGPTYEQYF.

This clone has only one observation. V and J are TRBV4-1 and TRBJ2-1; D is unresolved. V lost 1 base and J lost 9, with 16 bases in between. The CDR3 is 15 residues long. Germline CDR1 MGHRA, CDR2 YSYEKL. The CDR3 bases are TGCGCCAGCAGCCAAGGTATCCTAGTGTCGGTTGAGCAGTTCTTC. It specifies CASSQGILVSVEQFF.

This clone was detected a few times. The rearrangement joins TRBV30 to TRBJ2-1; TRBD2 agrees at 10 bases. The CDR3 runs 17 residues. CDR1 is GTSNPN, CDR2 SVGIG, per germline (reference sequence). The junction had 15 bases not matched to a gene; V was cut back by 5 bases and J by 5 bases. The chain's CDR3 is CAWYLHSGLAPHNEQFF. The DNA for the CDR3 is TGTGCCTGGTACTTGCACTCGGGACTAGCGCCCCACAATGAGCAGTTCTTC.

This rearrangement joins TRBV14 to TRBJ2-5; 8 nucleotides align to TRBD1. Per the germline V gene, CDR1 is SGHDN and CDR2 is FVKESK. Trimming cost V 4 bases and J 4 bases; bases outside gene matches: 2. The CDR3 has 13 amino acids. CDR3 bases: TGTGCCAGCAGCCGGACAGGGTTAGAGACCCAGTACTTC. It codes for CASSRTGLETQYF.

This chain joins TRBV5-1 and TRBJ2-4, with a tentative D call TRBD1 (6 bases). The germline V gene has CDR1 SGHRS and CDR2 YFSETQ. Trimming took 0 bases from V and 6 from J, leaving 13 bases between them. The CDR3 length is 15 residues. CDR3 amino acids: CASSLAPDRSNIQYF. CDR3 nucleotides: TGCGCCAGCAGCTTGGCCCCGGACAGATCAAACATTCAGTACTTC.

The chain combines TRBV7-6 with TRBJ2-2, with 8 bases identical to TRBD2. The CDR3 runs to 16 residues. Germline CDR1 is SGHVS and CDR2 is FNYEAQ. J gave up 0 bases and V 5 bases, and 5 bases lay outside the gene matches. The CDR3 nucleotides are TGTGCCAGCAGCCCCCTGGGACTAGCGAACACCGGGGAGCTGTTTTTT. Translated: CASSPLGLANTGELFF.

This clone was picked up one time. The chain links TRBV2 to TRBJ2-2, with D unclear. The V gene lost 8 bases and the J gene lost 0 bases, with 16 bases spanning the gap. CDR3 length: 16 residues. The germline gives CDR1 SNHLY, CDR2 FYNNEI. The CDR3 loop is CASFPGGVANTGELFF. CDR3 nucleotides: TGTGCCAGCTTCCCAGGTGGCGTCGCGAACACCGGGGAGCTGTTTTTT.

The genes are TRBV5-1 and TRBJ2-7; 12 bases match TRBD1. The CDR3 length is 18 residues. The ends lost 2 bases at V and 3 bases at J; junction bases unmatched: 12. Germline V gene lookup returns CDR1 SGHRS and CDR2 YFSETQ. The CDR3 spells CASSFNWGQGAINYEQYF. The CDR3 DNA reads as TGCGCCAGCAGCTTCAACTGGGGACAGGGGGCCATTAACTACGAGCAGTACTTC. Variable domain in full (rest from reference TRBV5-1 and TRBJ2-7): KAGVTQTPRYLIKTRGQQVTLSCSPISGHRSVSWYQQTPGQGLQFLFEYFSETQRNKGNFPGRFSGRQFSNSRSEMNVSTLELGDSALYLCASSFNWGQGAINYEQYFGPGTRLTVT.

V usage is TRBV9 and J usage is TRBJ2-1; TRBD1 aligns across 7 bases. Trimming at V came to 4 bases and at J to 8 bases, leaving 6 bases not matched to a gene. Germline values: CDR1 SGDLS, CDR2 YYNGEE. This CDR3 comprises 13 residues. Written as DNA, the CDR3 is TGTGCCAGCAGCAAACTACAGGGGTATGAGCAGTTCTTC. Translating it yields CASSKLQGYEQFF.

The table lists this clone with a count of one. V is TRBV13 and J is TRBJ2-1; 7 bases map to TRBD2. Trimming at V came to 1 base and at J to 8 bases, leaving 2 bases not matched to a gene. Germline loops: CDR1 PRHDT, CDR2 FYEKMQ (reference sequence). This CDR3 has 13 amino acids. The CDR3 nucleotides read TGTGCCAGCAGCTTAGCGCTAGCGGATGAGCAGTTCTTC. Its translation: CASSLALADEQFF.

This clone was counted only a few times. This sequence joins TRBV11-2 and TRBJ2-2, with D perhaps matching TRBD2 (5 bases). V dropped 2 bases and J dropped 2 bases, with 9 bases sitting between them. This CDR3 contains 15 residues. From germline, CDR1 is SGHAT and CDR2 FQNNGV. The CDR3 DNA follows: TGTGCCAGCAGCTTAATCCGGGGAAACACCGGGGAGCTGTTTTTT. Translation: CASSLIRGNTGELFF.

V gene TRBV18 combines with J gene TRBJ2-7; tentative D call: TRBD1 (6 bases). Germline lookup yields CDR1 KGHSH and CDR2 LQKENI. The CDR3 covers 14 residues. Deletions cut 6 bases from V and 0 bases from J, with 12 bases between. For the CDR3, the DNA is TGTGCCAGCTCGCCAACAGGGAGCTCCTACGAGCAGTACTTC. Encoded protein: CASSPTGSSYEQYF. Drawing the rest from reference TRBV18 and TRBJ2-7, the complete variable domain is NAGVMQNPRHLVRRRGQEARLRCSPMKGHSHVYWYRQLPEEGLKFMVYLQKENIIDESGMPKERFSAEFPKEGPSILRIQQVVRGDSAAYFCASSPTGSSYEQYFGPGTRLTVT.

The rearrangement joins TRBV4-1 to TRBJ1-5; D possibly corresponds to TRBD1 (5 bases). The germline V gene has CDR1 MGHRA and CDR2 YSYEKL. Deletions cut 0 bases from V and 6 bases from J, with 12 bases between. This CDR3 has 15 residues. The CDR3 DNA reads TGCGCCAGCAGCCAAGATGCAGGGCCCCTTCAGCCCCAGCATTTT. It yields the protein CASSQDAGPLQPQHF.

V and J are TRBV19 and TRBJ1-2; D uncertain. Looked up from germline, CDR1 is LNHDA and CDR2 is SQIVND (reference sequence). The CDR3 length is 14 residues. Trimming shortened V by 5 bases and J by 6 bases, and 16 bases separated the two germline ends. CDR3 region: CASSSPPGADGYTF. For the CDR3, the DNA is TGTGCCAGTAGTTCCCCCCCGGGAGCGGATGGCTACACCTTC.

The sample holds a few counts of this clone. J is TRBJ2-5 and V is TRBV25-1; tentative D call: TRBD2 (6 bases). Trimming removed 3 bases at V and 7 bases at J, with 15 bases between. Germline V gives CDR1 MGHDK, CDR2 SYGVNS. The CDR3 totals 14 residues. Here the CDR3 DNA reads TGTGCCAGCAGTGATTCGGGGACTGTCCGGACCCAGTACTTC. The encoded protein is CASSDSGTVRTQYF. The full variable domain, in which reference TRBV25-1 and TRBJ2-5 provide the parts outside the CDR3, is EADIYQTPRYLVIGTGKKITLECSQTMGHDKMYWYQQDPGMELHLIHYSYGVNSTEKGDLSSESTVSRIRTEHFPLTLESARPSHTSQYLCASSDSGTVRTQYFGPGTRLLVL.

In the case of this clone: An end of the junction differs from the germline gene, which may be a read error. This chain joins TRBV7-7 and TRBJ2-7, with a weak D call TRBD1 (6 bases). Germline V gene data show CDR1 as SSHAT and CDR2 as FNYEAQ (reference sequence). This CDR3 contains 14 residues. The CDR3 here is CASSLEDSSHEQYF. The CDR3 DNA sequence: TGTGCTAGCAGCTTAGAGGACAGTTCGCACGAGCAGTACTTC.

The J gene is TRBJ2-7, the V gene TRBV19; the match to TRBD2 covers 15 bases. The V and J ends lost 3 bases and 6 bases, in that order; junction bases with no gene match: 3. The CDR3 consists of 15 residues. Germline CDR1 and CDR2: LNHDA and SQIVND (reference sequence). CDR3 region: CASSIGTSGGLEQYF. CDR3 nucleotides: TGTGCCAGTAGTATCGGGACTAGCGGGGGGCTCGAGCAGTACTTC. The variable domain in full, completed from reference TRBV19 and TRBJ2-7, reads DGGITQSPKYLFRKEGQNVTLSCEQNLNHDAMYWYRQDPGQGLRLIYYSQIVNDFQKGDIAEGYSVSREKKESFPLTVTSAQKNPTAFYLCASSIGTSGGLEQYFGPGTRLTVT.

The V gene is TRBV5-6, the J gene TRBJ2-2; 7 nucleotides line up with TRBD1. V trimming: 0 bases; J trimming: 2 bases; junction bases outside the gene matches: 4. CDR1 is SGHDT, CDR2 YYEEEE, per germline. CDR3 length: 16 residues. This CDR3 reads CASSLEGQPNTGELFF. The CDR3 DNA is TGTGCCAGCAGCTTGGAGGGACAGCCTAACACCGGGGAGCTGTTTTTT.

V is TRBV5-6 and J is TRBJ1-2; 7 positions agree with TRBD1. CDR3 length: 14 residues. Germline loops: CDR1 SGHDT, CDR2 YYEEEE. V trimming: 4 bases; J trimming: 8 bases; junction bases outside the gene matches: 11. The CDR3 is CASSNTGVNMGYTF. The DNA of the CDR3 is TGTGCCAGCAGCAACACAGGGGTGAATATGGGCTACACCTTC.

The chain couples TRBV7-9 to TRBJ2-7, with no clear D. This CDR3 spans 13 amino acids. V gave up 10 bases and J gave up 7 bases, with 20 bases separating them. Germline lookup yields CDR1 SEHNR and CDR2 FQNEAQ (reference sequence). The CDR3 reads CATDTFGVGEQYF. The CDR3 nucleotides read TGTGCCACAGACACTTTCGGCGTGGGTGAGCAGTACTTC.

The chain carries TRBV5-1 and TRBJ1-1; 9 bases fit TRBD1. Germline assignment: CDR1 SGHRS and CDR2 YFSETQ. The CDR3 has 16 amino acids. Losses at the gene ends were 2 bases for V and 4 bases for J; bases not matched to a gene: 9. CDR3 DNA: TGCGCCAGCAGCTTAGGTGGACAGGGGAGCGGCACTGAAGCTTTCTTT. Residues: CASSLGGQGSGTEAFF.

This clone was observed once. This rearrangement joins TRBV4-1 to TRBJ2-7; a possible D gene is TRBD1 (6 bases). CDR1 is MGHRA and CDR2 is YSYEKL in the germline V gene. V shed 0 bases and J shed 4 bases, with 13 bases lying between them. The CDR3 sequence is 15 residues long. CDR3 DNA sequence: TGCGCCAGCAGCCAAGATTTAAACAGGGCATACGAGCAGTACTTC. Translated: CASSQDLNRAYEQYF.

The V call is TRBV6-1, the J call TRBJ2-7, with 7 bases that match TRBD1. V lost 7 bases, J lost 4 bases, and 10 bases stayed unmatched. Germline values: CDR1 MNHNS, CDR2 SASEGT. CDR3 size: 14 residues. In DNA form, the CDR3 reads TGTGCCAGCACCCCCTCTGACAGGGTTTACGAGCAGTACTTC. This codes for CASTPSDRVYEQYF.

The rearrangement uses TRBV29-1 and TRBJ1-2; 11 positions agree with TRBD1. The V gene end was trimmed by 7 bases and the J gene end by 2 bases; junction bases not matched to a gene: 9. The CDR3 extends over 15 amino acids. Germline V gene data show CDR1 as SQVTM and CDR2 as ANQGSEA. This CDR3 is CSADRGTGGNYGYTF. In nucleotides, the CDR3 is TGCAGCGCCGACCGTGGGACAGGGGGGAACTATGGCTACACCTTC.

In DNA, the CDR3 is TGTGCCAGCAGTGACGGACCAGGGGAATACTATGGCTACACCTTC. Translation gives CASSDGPGEYYGYTF. The gene calls are TRBV6-4 and TRBJ1-2; a weak D match, TRBD1 (6 bases). V lost 2 bases and J lost 3, with 13 bases in between. The length of the CDR3 is 15 residues. Germline assignment: CDR1 MRHNA and CDR2 SNTAGT.

The chain's CDR3 is CASIGGSTDTQYF. The CDR3 DNA reads TGTGCCAGCATCGGAGGGAGCACAGATACGCAGTATTTT. The V call is TRBV6-1, the J call TRBJ2-3; weak D call: TRBD2 (6 bases). Germline-derived CDR1 and CDR2 are MNHNS and SASEGT. This CDR3 has 13 amino acids. Between the trimmed V and J ends, which lost 7 bases and 0 bases, there was a span of 8 bases.

The chain recombines TRBV5-1 with TRBJ1-2; D remains ambiguous. The CDR3 extends over 15 amino acids. V was clipped by 0 bases and J by 0 bases, with 9 bases between them. CDR1 is SGHRS, CDR2 YFSETQ, per germline. The CDR3 protein is CASSLDGVPNYGYTF. CDR3 coding DNA: TGCGCCAGCAGCTTGGATGGAGTCCCTAACTATGGCTACACCTTC.

The rearrangement links TRBV7-8 to TRBJ2-3; no firm D call. V dropped 5 bases and J dropped 5 bases, with 11 bases sitting between them. The CDR3 has 13 amino acids. CDR1 is SGHVS, CDR2 FQNEAQ, per germline. CDR3 sequence (DNA): TGTGCCAGCAGCCCGTCGACTCAAGATACGCAGTATTTT. This gives the protein CASSPSTQDTQYF.

The chain couples TRBV28 to TRBJ2-7; 8 bases match TRBD2. The germline CDR1 and CDR2 sequences are MDHEN and SYDVKM. The CDR3 has 13 residues. V lost 10 bases and J lost 1; bases outside the gene matches: 6. CDR3 in DNA: TGTGCCACTATTAGCGGGACATCCTACGAGCAGTACTTC. It is translated as CATISGTSYEQYF.